Described below is a single T cell receptor (beta chain) sequence and its context. Profiling that covered TCR beta VDJ and CDR3 relied on genomic DNA as its template. TCRdb reprocessed the reads via MiXCR and lists one record per CDR3 protein. The sample shows some 200,000 distinct CDR3 sequences, approximately 35% of them seen only once. Trimming shortened V by 2 bases and J by 8 bases, and 13 bases separated the two germline ends. CDR1 and CDR2 (germline): SGHAT, FQDESV (reference sequence). This CDR3 contains 14 residues. The entry originates in a study of CD8+CD57+ T cells in acquired aplastic anemia. Study summary: DNA per sorted CD4+ or CD8+ sample ranged roughly 0.17 to 27.4 ug, averaging 3.2 ug. Healthy donor CD4+ cell samples had a mean of roughly 9.8 million reads.

The specimen sequenced was sorted CD4+, CD8+, or CD8+CD57+ T cells (not recorded which) from PBMCs. The chain recombines TRBV11-1 with TRBJ2-1; no reliable D call. The receptor was derived from a human donor in good health, serving as a control. The CDR3 sequence: CASSLSGGKDEQFF. The CDR3 bases are TGTGCCAGCAGCTTATCTGGTGGGAAGGATGAGCAGTTCTTC.